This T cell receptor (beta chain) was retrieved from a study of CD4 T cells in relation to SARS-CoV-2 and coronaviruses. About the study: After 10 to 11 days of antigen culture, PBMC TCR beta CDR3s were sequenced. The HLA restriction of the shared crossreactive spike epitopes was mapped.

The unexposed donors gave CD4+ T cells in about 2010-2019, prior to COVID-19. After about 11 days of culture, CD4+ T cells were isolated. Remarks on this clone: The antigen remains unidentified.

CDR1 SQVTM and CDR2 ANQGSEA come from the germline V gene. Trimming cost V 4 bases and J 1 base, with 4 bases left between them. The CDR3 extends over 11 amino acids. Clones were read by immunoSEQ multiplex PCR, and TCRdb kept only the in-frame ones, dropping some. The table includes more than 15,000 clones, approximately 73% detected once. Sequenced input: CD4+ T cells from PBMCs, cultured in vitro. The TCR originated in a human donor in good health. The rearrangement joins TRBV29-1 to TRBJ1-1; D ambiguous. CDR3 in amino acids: CSVAENTEAFF. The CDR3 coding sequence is TGCAGCGTTGCAGAGAACACTGAAGCTTTCTTT.